Listed below are T cell receptor beta chains from one sample, sequenced in a study of T cells after yellow fever vaccination. TCRdb analysed the 5' RACE reads with MiXCR anew, one entry per CDR3 protein. The data hold just under 600,000 distinct CDR3 sequences, with about 14% observed a single time. Sequenced here: PBMCs, sampled on the day of the yellow fever booster vaccination. These receptors were obtained from a man aged 25 to 40 who received the YFV17D yellow fever vaccine. Both conserved end residues are part of each CDR3. Fields, in order: V gene, clone size, D gene, J gene, CDR3 DNA, CDR3 protein. The D gene is left open where the match is weak. Clone size appears in some rows only: once, few, many, or a class for an expanded clone.

v_call: TRBV20-1
clone_size: -
d_call: -
j_call: TRBJ2-7
cdr3_nt: TGCAGTGCCAGGGGCGCAGGCGCTTACGAGCAGTACTTC
cdr3_aa: CSARGAGAYEQYF

v_call: TRBV7-2
clone_size: -
d_call: TRBD2
j_call: TRBJ2-7
cdr3_nt: TGTGCCAGCAGCGAGACTAGCGGGAGGGCCTACGAGCAGTACTTC
cdr3_aa: CASSETSGRAYEQYF

v_call: TRBV15
clone_size: -
d_call: -
j_call: TRBJ2-3
cdr3_nt: TGTGCCACCAGCAGATCCTGGGCAGATACGCAGTATTTT
cdr3_aa: CATSRSWADTQYF

v_call: TRBV20-1
clone_size: -
d_call: -
j_call: TRBJ2-5
cdr3_nt: TGCAGTGCCCCCTGGCAAGAGACCCAGTACTTC
cdr3_aa: CSAPWQETQYF

v_call: TRBV20-1
clone_size: -
d_call: -
j_call: TRBJ2-6
cdr3_nt: TGCAGTGCTAGAGGCCGGAACTCTGGGGCCAACGTCCTGACTTTC
cdr3_aa: CSARGRNSGANVLTF

v_call: TRBV5-1
clone_size: -
d_call: -
j_call: TRBJ2-1
cdr3_nt: TGCGCCAGCAGCTTGGGGCCAGGTAGTGTGGGGCAGTTCTTC
cdr3_aa: CASSLGPGSVGQFF

v_call: TRBV6-5
clone_size: -
d_call: TRBD1
j_call: TRBJ2-7
cdr3_nt: TGTGCCAGCAGTTACTCACGAGGGACAGGGAATGAGCAGTACTTC
cdr3_aa: CASSYSRGTGNEQYF

v_call: TRBV3-1
clone_size: many
d_call: -
j_call: TRBJ2-1
cdr3_nt: TGTGCCAGCAGCGTTACAGGGAACAATGAGCAGTTCTTC
cdr3_aa: CASSVTGNNEQFF

v_call: TRBV20-1
clone_size: -
d_call: TRBD1
j_call: TRBJ1-5
cdr3_nt: TGCAGTGGCAGACAGGGGGAATGGGGCAATCAGCCCCAGCATTTT
cdr3_aa: CSGRQGEWGNQPQHF

v_call: TRBV7-8
clone_size: few
d_call: TRBD2
j_call: TRBJ2-7
cdr3_nt: TGTGCCAGCAGCTTTAGCGGGAGTCGCGACGAGCAGTACTTC
cdr3_aa: CASSFSGSRDEQYF

v_call: TRBV5-1
clone_size: -
d_call: TRBD2
j_call: TRBJ2-3
cdr3_nt: TGCGCCAGCAGCTTCGGACTAGCGTCTAGCACAGATACGCAGTATTTT
cdr3_aa: CASSFGLASSTDTQYF

v_call: TRBV29-1
clone_size: few
d_call: TRBD1
j_call: TRBJ2-7
cdr3_nt: TGCAGCGTTGAAGTTGGGACAGCTTACTACGAGCAGTACTTC
cdr3_aa: CSVEVGTAYYEQYF

v_call: TRBV12-3/TRBV12-4
clone_size: few
d_call: -
j_call: TRBJ2-3
cdr3_nt: TGTGCCAGCAGCCCCGGGGGGCTGGATACGCAGTATTTT
cdr3_aa: CASSPGGLDTQYF

v_call: TRBV7-2
clone_size: -
d_call: TRBD1
j_call: TRBJ2-7
cdr3_nt: TGTGCCAGCAGCTTGGCCCGGGACAGGGGTCGCGAGCAGTACTTC
cdr3_aa: CASSLARDRGREQYF

v_call: TRBV4-3
clone_size: few
d_call: TRBD2
j_call: TRBJ2-7
cdr3_nt: TGCGCCAGCAGCCGCATACTAGCGGGGTCCTACGAGCAGTACTTC
cdr3_aa: CASSRILAGSYEQYF

v_call: TRBV6-2/TRBV6-3
clone_size: few
d_call: TRBD1
j_call: TRBJ2-7
cdr3_nt: TGTGCCAGCAGTTCCCCTGGGACAGGCAGATCCTACGAGCAGTACTTC
cdr3_aa: CASSSPGTGRSYEQYF

v_call: TRBV7-9
clone_size: many
d_call: -
j_call: TRBJ2-7
cdr3_nt: TGTGCCAGCAGCTTCACCGTTGGTTCAGAGCAGTACTTC
cdr3_aa: CASSFTVGSEQYF

v_call: TRBV5-1
clone_size: few
d_call: -
j_call: TRBJ2-3
cdr3_nt: TGCGCCAGCCTCCCCGGCGGGAGCACAGATACGCAGTATTTT
cdr3_aa: CASLPGGSTDTQYF

v_call: TRBV21-1
clone_size: few
d_call: -
j_call: TRBJ2-2
cdr3_nt: -
cdr3_aa: CASSKVGGGTTNTGELFF

v_call: TRBV23-1
clone_size: few
d_call: -
j_call: TRBJ2-4
cdr3_nt: TGCGCCACCCAAGAGCCCAAAAACATTCAGTACTTC
cdr3_aa: CATQEPKNIQYF

v_call: TRBV5-8
clone_size: few
d_call: TRBD1
j_call: TRBJ2-5
cdr3_nt: TGTGCCAGCAGCTCGGGGCCAGGGGGCCAAGAGACCCAGTACTTC
cdr3_aa: CASSSGPGGQETQYF

v_call: TRBV9
clone_size: few
d_call: TRBD2
j_call: TRBJ2-3
cdr3_nt: TGTGCCAGCAGCCCCCAGGGACTAGCGGGAGGGAGGTCAGATACGCAGTATTTT
cdr3_aa: CASSPQGLAGGRSDTQYF

v_call: TRBV6-1
clone_size: -
d_call: -
j_call: TRBJ2-1
cdr3_nt: TGTGCCAGCAGTGAATACTCTCCGTCCAATGAGCAGTTCTTC
cdr3_aa: CASSEYSPSNEQFF

v_call: TRBV7-4
clone_size: -
d_call: -
j_call: TRBJ2-7
cdr3_nt: TGTGCCAGCAGCCCTAAGTACCCCTCTTCCGGCCACTCCTACGAGCAGTACTTC
cdr3_aa: CASSPKYPSSGHSYEQYF

v_call: TRBV20-1
clone_size: few
d_call: -
j_call: TRBJ2-2
cdr3_nt: TGCAGTGCCGTAACCGTCGCGGCGGCCGGGGAGCTGTTTTTT
cdr3_aa: CSAVTVAAAGELFF

v_call: TRBV5-4
clone_size: few
d_call: -
j_call: TRBJ2-1
cdr3_nt: TGTGCCAGCAGCATGACAGTCAATGAGCAGTTCTTC
cdr3_aa: CASSMTVNEQFF

v_call: TRBV5-1
clone_size: -
d_call: -
j_call: TRBJ2-3
cdr3_nt: TGCGCCAGCAGCCTCATCTCACTCACAGATACGCAGTATTTT
cdr3_aa: CASSLISLTDTQYF

v_call: TRBV20-1
clone_size: -
d_call: -
j_call: TRBJ2-5
cdr3_nt: TGCAGTGCTAGAGATACAGAGTACTTC
cdr3_aa: CSARDTEYF

v_call: TRBV9
clone_size: few
d_call: -
j_call: TRBJ1-2
cdr3_nt: TGTGCCAGCAGTCGTAGCGGGCAGGACAATGGCTACACCTTC
cdr3_aa: CASSRSGQDNGYTF

v_call: TRBV29-1
clone_size: few
d_call: -
j_call: TRBJ2-7
cdr3_nt: TGCAGCGTTGCGGGGGGCCATTCCTACGAGCAGTACTTC
cdr3_aa: CSVAGGHSYEQYF

v_call: TRBV7-6
clone_size: -
d_call: -
j_call: TRBJ2-1
cdr3_nt: TGTGCCAGCAGCTTAGTTGCTAGCGCCAACAATGAGCAGTTCTTC
cdr3_aa: CASSLVASANNEQFF

v_call: TRBV20-1
clone_size: many
d_call: -
j_call: TRBJ2-2
cdr3_nt: TGCAGTGCTAAAGCCGGACCCGGGGAGCTGTTTTTT
cdr3_aa: CSAKAGPGELFF

v_call: TRBV20-1
clone_size: few
d_call: -
j_call: TRBJ2-1
cdr3_nt: TGCAGTGCTAGAGATTTTCTCGCGGAGGACAATGAGCAGTTCTTC
cdr3_aa: CSARDFLAEDNEQFF

v_call: TRBV20-1
clone_size: -
d_call: TRBD2
j_call: TRBJ2-1
cdr3_nt: TGCAGTGCTAGAGATCGGGGACTAGCGAACAATGAGCAGTTCTTC
cdr3_aa: CSARDRGLANNEQFF

v_call: TRBV20-1
clone_size: -
d_call: TRBD2
j_call: TRBJ2-7
cdr3_nt: TGCAGTGCTAGAGATGGAGGGAGGGCCATTAGCGTCCACGAGCAGTACTTC
cdr3_aa: CSARDGGRAISVHEQYF

v_call: TRBV9
clone_size: few
d_call: TRBD2
j_call: TRBJ2-5
cdr3_nt: TGTGCCAGCAGCCCCAGCGGGGTCCAAGAGACCCAGTACTTC
cdr3_aa: CASSPSGVQETQYF

v_call: TRBV20-1
clone_size: -
d_call: TRBD2
j_call: TRBJ2-1
cdr3_nt: TGCAGTGCTGAGAGCGGGAGGAGGTACAATGAGCAGTTCTTC
cdr3_aa: CSAESGRRYNEQFF

v_call: TRBV7-3
clone_size: -
d_call: TRBD1
j_call: TRBJ2-3
cdr3_nt: TGTGCCAGCAGCTTATCGACGACAGGGTCTGATACGCAGTATTTT
cdr3_aa: CASSLSTTGSDTQYF

v_call: TRBV5-1
clone_size: few
d_call: -
j_call: TRBJ2-7
cdr3_nt: TGCGCCAGCAGCTTGGTAGGGGGGATGAACTACGAGCAGTACTTC
cdr3_aa: CASSLVGGMNYEQYF

v_call: TRBV28
clone_size: -
d_call: TRBD2
j_call: TRBJ2-4
cdr3_nt: TGTGCCAGCAGTTTGGCGGGAGAAGGCATTCAGTACTTC
cdr3_aa: CASSLAGEGIQYF

v_call: TRBV5-4
clone_size: -
d_call: -
j_call: TRBJ2-7
cdr3_nt: TGTGCCAGCAGCTTGGATCAGGGGCCCTACGAGCAGTACTTC
cdr3_aa: CASSLDQGPYEQYF

v_call: TRBV7-2
clone_size: -
d_call: -
j_call: TRBJ2-5
cdr3_nt: TGTGCCAGCAGACCAGTCGCCCAAGAGACCCAGTACTTC
cdr3_aa: CASRPVAQETQYF

v_call: TRBV20-1
clone_size: -
d_call: -
j_call: TRBJ1-2
cdr3_nt: TGCAGTGCTAGAGATACGGGACCTGGCTACACCTTC
cdr3_aa: CSARDTGPGYTF

v_call: TRBV7-2
clone_size: few
d_call: -
j_call: TRBJ2-2
cdr3_nt: TGTGCCAGCAGCCCCGGACCAGACACCGGGGAGCTGTTTTTT
cdr3_aa: CASSPGPDTGELFF

v_call: TRBV7-3
clone_size: -
d_call: -
j_call: TRBJ2-4
cdr3_nt: TGTGCCAGCAGCCGCCGGGACTCCGGCATTCAGTACTTC
cdr3_aa: CASSRRDSGIQYF

v_call: TRBV10-2
clone_size: -
d_call: -
j_call: TRBJ2-1
cdr3_nt: TGCGCCAGCAGTGAGTTCGGGAAGGGGCCGTACAATGAGCAGTTCTTC
cdr3_aa: CASSEFGKGPYNEQFF

v_call: TRBV29-1
clone_size: many
d_call: TRBD2
j_call: TRBJ2-7
cdr3_nt: TGCAGCGTTGATCCGGGGGGCTCCTACGAGCAGTACTTC
cdr3_aa: CSVDPGGSYEQYF

v_call: TRBV12-3/TRBV12-4
clone_size: -
d_call: -
j_call: TRBJ1-5
cdr3_nt: TGTGCCAGCAGTTTATTGGGGACCCGCAATCAGCCCCAGCATTTT
cdr3_aa: CASSLLGTRNQPQHF